This T cell receptor beta chain is from a study of blood T cell repertoires in COVID-19. Overall study context: Italy, Spain and the United States were the sources of the convalescent and acute COVID-19 samples. Sources were T cells, B-cell-depleted T cells, or PBMCs; the material itself was cDNA or gDNA.

A single count supports this clone. CDR1 is SGHRS and CDR2 is YFSETQ in the germline V gene. The ends were cut back, 0 bases at V and 3 bases at J, with 6 bases in the middle. The CDR3 is 14 residues long. Data came from immunoSEQ multiplex PCR; TCRdb stores just in-frame clones and leaves some out. The sample has some 160,000 clones, about 80% seen once. The chain carries TRBV5-1 and TRBJ2-2; D remains ambiguous. Sequencing was carried out using peripheral blood. The receptor was derived from a man aged 65 to 85 with active or convalescent COVID-19. The CDR3 DNA reads TGCGCCAGCAGCTTGGTTACGGACACCGGGGAGCTGTTTTTT. Encoded protein: CASSLVTDTGELFF.